The T cell receptor (beta chain) under discussion was sequenced for a study of cytomegalovirus exposure and HLA in healthy donors. 13 Jbeta primers and 60 Vbeta primers were used for the PCR. Some clones are missing from TCRdb's copy, which holds only in-frame ones; the method was immunoSEQ multiplex PCR. Of about 130,000 clones in the sample, 80% were seen once. Study results and caveats: Among TCR beta chains, those listed as cytomegalovirus-associated numbered fewer than 200. Researchers reported that three CMV-associated chains were confirmed in vitro as CMV antigen-specific.

Remarks on this clone: No antigen is known for it.

Trimming removed 6 bases at V and 4 bases at J, with 10 bases between. Per germline, CDR1 MNHEY and CDR2 SMNVEV (reference sequence). This CDR3 is built from 13 residues. The rearrangement uses TRBV27 and TRBJ1-5; the D gene is possibly TRBD1 (5 bases). The TCR comes from a man aged 25 to 40 in good health and CMV-seropositive. The source material was PBMCs. This CDR3 reads CASRKSGNQPQHF. The CDR3 DNA reads as TGTGCCAGCAGAAAATCAGGGAATCAGCCCCAGCATTTT.